The T cell receptor beta chain described here comes from a study of blood T cell repertoires in COVID-19. Turning to the study itself: Spain, Italy and the United States supplied samples that represented acute and convalescent COVID-19. PBMCs, B-cell-depleted T cells, or T cells provided the cDNA or gDNA that made up the material.

The CDR3 length is 15 residues. Sequenced by immunoSEQ multiplex PCR; TCRdb stores in-frame clones only, minus some. The sample holds some 43,000 clones, around four fifths seen once. The rearrangement joins TRBV21-1 to TRBJ2-3; the D segment call TRBD2 is taken from the table without a DNA check. TRBV21-1 is tagged as a pseudogene. The origin of this receptor is a man aged 45-60 years with active or convalescent COVID-19. The specimen was peripheral blood. The CDR3: CASSKEGRRTDTQYF. CDR3 sequence (DNA): TGTGCCAGCAGCAAAGAGGGGAGGCGCACAGATACGCAGTATTTT.